This T cell receptor beta chain is drawn from a study of shared clonotypes between healthy human individuals (dated by TCRdb to the early 2020s). Context from the whole study: Two women and a few men aged 18 to 49 years were included in the cohort. Per donor, three plates each were used for CD4 naive and CD4 memory, two for CD8 naive, and one for CD8 memory. The study deeply sequenced blood TCR repertoires of five healthy adults to estimate repertoire size and the extent of clonotype sharing between individuals. Different laboratories and diverse techniques were used to prepare libraries and sequence TCR repertoires, to increase sequencing depth and limit assay-specific biases. Per donor, leukapheresis produced somewhere between about 0.94 and 9.5 billion PBMCs.

CD8 naive samples were obtained by positive selection for CCR7 among CD45RO-negative cells, yielding a CD45RA+CCR7+ population from which TemRA cells were excluded. Donors were healthy HIV-negative adults with no recently reported acute infections or vaccinations. Only Caucasian adults living in Nashville, Tennessee, USA were represented among the donors. Blood was obtained by leukapheresis, after which PBMCs were separated by Ficoll-Histopaque density gradient centrifugation and cryopreserved in liquid nitrogen vapor phase. Analytical flow cytometry was used to check the purity and quantity of each magnetically sorted T cell population. Genomic DNA was isolated from each sorted fraction and quantified by UV absorbance on a Nanodrop 2000c. In regard to this clone: Its recognized antigen is unknown. No quality values exist for individual bases; no much larger clone is one base distant.

TCR CDR3 regions were amplified from genomic DNA by multiplex PCR using the deep immunoSEQ assay. Extracted genomic DNA from each cell subset was distributed evenly across all wells of several immunoSEQ 96-well plates, and each plate was treated as a replicate. For sorted subsets, around 200 ng genomic DNA, equal to tens of thousands of T cell genomes, was loaded into each replicate PCR. Purified libraries were quantified with a Qubit 3.0 fluorometer, sized on a Bioanalyzer 2100, and re-quantified with the KAPA Library Quantification kit. A separate single-read 150-cycle Illumina NextSeq 550 flow cell was used to sequence each immunoSEQ 96-well plate. The authors' analysis ran thus. Because the immunoSEQ output included only junctional sequences and no quality scores, the filtering could not be the same as the filtering used for full-length reads. Sequences were annotated with PyIR, a Python wrapper for IgBLAST v1.9, and V/J genes and CDR3 were assigned using IMGT germline references. Reads with weak V/J assignments (E-value above 1e-6), missing CDR3, stop codons, out-of-frame junctions, or ambiguous translated residues were removed. A V3J clonotype was defined by an identical inferred V gene, J gene, and CDR3 amino acid sequence. To compute the percentage overlap between repertoires, the number of shared unique clonotypes was divided by the size of the smaller repertoire. Richness of each repertoire was evaluated using RTK rarefaction, the Chao1 estimator, and Recon v2.1 estimates of unobserved clonotypes. Generation probabilities for all TCRbeta clonotypes obtained by the gDNA method from a handful of donors were computed using OLGA. TCRdb retrieved this table from immuneACCESS and kept in-frame rearrangements only. Not all clones are present; in checked studies, unresolved V genes account for under half, and no reason is known for the remainder. Clone size and V and J calls were adopted from that table, with D and trimming inferred from the DNA. The sample table contains hundreds of thousands of clones; only one count was recorded for 95% to 98% of them. The ten biggest clones cover 0.3% of the sample.

The paper's findings and limits, for the study overall: Only blood was sampled, and tissue TCR repertoires likely differ from those in blood. Based on pairwise subsampling, the degree of clonotype sharing among donors was expected to be affected by sequencing depth. Incomplete sequencing was indicated by rarefaction of sorted-subset datasets, despite the large sequencing depth. About 5% of naive CD4, 3% to 3.5% of naive CD8, approximately 2.2% of memory CD4, and more than 0.35% of memory CD8 clonotypes were shared across several donors. Because the study included a small number of donors, the genetic and exposure-history diversity represented was limited. Estimated clonotype richness was generally larger for naive than for memory subsets. Compared with non-shared clonotypes, clonotypes shared by all four sorted-subset donors had higher generation probabilities.

Sequencing input: naive CD8+ T cells sorted from blood. The sample's cell subset or site label, decoded: CD45RA+CCR7+. The clonotype was recovered from a man aged 30 to 39 in good health.

The nucleotide sequence is TGTGCCAGCCGGGACAGGAGCACAGATACGCAGTATTTT. The encoded protein is CASRDRSTDTQYF. The chain couples TRBV9 to TRBJ2-3, with TRBD1 matching 8 junction bases. The germline V end is reduced by 7 bases and the J end by 0 bases; junction bases left unmatched: 1. The CDR1 and CDR2 encoded by the germline V gene are SGDLS and YYNGEE. The CDR3 starts with the cysteine, ends with the phenylalanine, and has 13 residues. Kept here is only the CDR3 DNA, which spans 39 bases and is read in frame from base 1.